Shown below are 25 T cell receptor beta chains from a single sample sequenced in a study of shared T cell receptors in the human thymus. The table came from immunoSEQ multiplex PCR; TCRdb's copy has only in-frame clones and leaves some out. The table includes 650,000 to 950,000 clones, 80% to 90% detected once. This sample also belongs to another study, concerning human thymus T cells.

The sample taken for sequencing was thymocytes. The receptor set was obtained from a girl under two years old with a congenital heart defect.

The chain carries TRBV4-1 and TRBJ2-5, with D uncertain. Germline V CDR1 and CDR2: MGHRA, YSYEKL. The CDR3 totals 14 residues. With 0 bases removed from V and 1 base from J, the gap between germline ends came to 6 bases. Here the CDR3 DNA reads TGCGCCAGCAGCCAAGAGGCGGTCCAAGAGACCCAGTACTTC. Its protein is CASSQEAVQETQYF.

The chain has TRBV27 and TRBJ2-1, with D possibly matching TRBD1 (7 bases). V lost 6 bases to trimming and J lost 12 bases, with 15 bases between them. CDR1 is MNHEY, CDR2 SMNVEV, per germline (reference sequence). The CDR3 length is 12 residues. The CDR3 protein is CASSPGGSGQFF. CDR3 DNA: TGTGCCAGCAGCCCAGGGGGGTCCGGGCAGTTCTTC.

The chain couples TRBV14 to TRBJ1-1; weak D call: TRBD1 (6 bases). From germline, CDR1 is SGHDN and CDR2 FVKESK. V was pared by 4 bases and J by 5 bases, with 11 bases between. The CDR3 consists of 13 residues. CDR3 in DNA: TGTGCCAGCAGCCCGGGACAAGGAACTGAAGCTTTCTTT. The encoded protein is CASSPGQGTEAFF.

The chain carries TRBV4-3 and TRBJ1-3; a weak D match, TRBD1 (6 bases). Germline CDR1 LGHNA, CDR2 YSLEER. The CDR3 contains 19 residues. Between the trimmed V and J ends, which lost 3 bases and 7 bases, there was a span of 28 bases. CDR3 nucleotides: TGCGCCAGCAGCCATGAATCTAACAGGGCCGAGCGAGGTGGTAACACCATATATTTT. Translated, it gives CASSHESNRAERGGNTIYF.

This chain links TRBV10-1 with TRBJ2-7; 7 nucleotides agree with TRBD1. Losses at the gene ends were 7 bases for V and 2 bases for J; bases not matched to a gene: 23. Germline CDR1 WNHNN, CDR2 SYGVQD (reference sequence). The CDR3 has 19 residues. CDR3 protein: CASMARNTRPDRRAYEQYF. The CDR3 DNA is TGCGCCAGCATGGCCCGCAACACCCGCCCGGACAGGCGGGCCTACGAGCAGTACTTC.

CDR3 residues: CASSQPIAHDRGVSETQYF. The CDR3 DNA sequence: TGCGCCAGCAGTCAACCGATTGCCCACGACAGGGGGGTATCAGAGACCCAGTACTTC. This chain links TRBV23-1 with TRBJ2-5; 9 positions match TRBD1. TRBV23-1 is annotated as an ORF whose role is uncertain. The CDR3 contains 19 residues. The junction had 17 bases not matched to a gene; V was cut back by 2 bases and J by 4 bases.

The CDR3 DNA reads as TGTGCCAGCAACGCAGGGCCGAACACTGAAGCTTTCTTT. As protein: CASNAGPNTEAFF. The V gene is TRBV6-1, the J gene TRBJ1-1, with D maybe TRBD1 (5 bases). The CDR3 sequence is 13 residues long. Germline CDR1 MNHNS, CDR2 SASEGT. Trimming pared 7 bases from V and 1 base from J, leaving 10 bases between.

The chain links TRBV19 to TRBJ2-7; 10 nucleotides align to TRBD1. The ends lost 9 bases at V and 5 bases at J; junction bases unmatched: 4. This CDR3 region has 12 residues. Germline CDR1 is LNHDA and CDR2 is SQIVND (reference sequence). The CDR3 loop is CASGDRGNEQYF. CDR3 nucleotide sequence: TGTGCCAGCGGGGACAGGGGAAACGAGCAGTACTTC. The whole variable domain, filled in from reference TRBV19 and TRBJ2-7, reads DGGITQSPKYLFRKEGQNVTLSCEQNLNHDAMYWYRQDPGQGLRLIYYSQIVNDFQKGDIAEGYSVSREKKESFPLTVTSAQKNPTAFYLCASGDRGNEQYFGPGTRLTVT.

Worth noting for this clone: Distinct nucleotide sequences in the sample also encode this CDR3. The rearrangement joins TRBV9 to TRBJ2-1; 8 bases are shared with TRBD2. Germline V gene data show CDR1 as SGDLS and CDR2 as YYNGEE. The CDR3 has 13 amino acids. Losses at the gene ends were 3 bases for V and 4 bases for J; bases not matched to a gene: 0. The CDR3 loop reads CASSAGGYNEQFF. The DNA of the CDR3 is TGTGCCAGCAGCGCGGGGGGGTACAATGAGCAGTTCTTC.

This clone was seen just once. The gene calls are TRBV10-3 and TRBJ2-7; 14 bases agree with TRBD2. Per the germline V gene, CDR1 is ENHRY and CDR2 is SYGVKD. This CDR3 comprises 14 residues. The V segment lost 6 bases and the J segment 3 bases; nucleotides outside the gene matches: 1. The CDR3 spells CAIRGLAGDYEQYF. Written as DNA, the CDR3 is TGTGCCATCAGGGGACTAGCGGGGGACTACGAGCAGTACTTC.

The chain carries TRBV27 and TRBJ1-1; D might be TRBD1 (6 bases). V lost 4 bases and J lost 2, with 20 bases in between. The germline V gene encodes CDR1 MNHEY and CDR2 SMNVEV (reference sequence). This CDR3 is 17 amino acids long. The CDR3 reads CASSSYPPRDINTEAFF. The CDR3, as DNA: TGTGCCAGCAGTTCCTACCCACCCCGGGACATAAACACTGAAGCTTTCTTT.

The chain recombines TRBV4-1 with TRBJ2-3, with D possibly matching TRBD1 (6 bases). Trimming stripped 4 bases from V and 3 bases from J, with 23 bases between. CDR3 size: 18 residues. Germline assignment: CDR1 MGHRA and CDR2 YSYEKL. In DNA, the CDR3 is TGCGCCAGCAGCCGAGGGCCCCAACAGGGTTTCGGGACAGATACGCAGTATTTT. Its protein product is CASSRGPQQGFGTDTQYF.

To note about this clone: An end of the junction does not agree with germline; a read error may underlie this. At the DNA level, this CDR3 is encoded by other sequences in the same sample as well. The V and J genes are TRBV4-1 and TRBJ1-6; D ambiguous. This CDR3 region has 19 residues. Germline lookup yields CDR1 MGHRA and CDR2 YSYEKL. CDR3 protein: CASSQEMGRPSSYNSPLHF. CDR3 DNA: TGCGCCAGCAGCCAAGAGATGGGCCGACCGAGCTCCTATAATTCCCCCCTCCACTTT.

V gene TRBV10-3 combines with J gene TRBJ1-1, with D perhaps matching TRBD1 (6 bases). This CDR3 region has 13 residues. V was shortened by 10 bases and J by 1 base, with 13 bases between the two germline ends. CDR1 is ENHRY, CDR2 SYGVKD, per germline. This chain's CDR3 is CANAQDRNTEAFF. CDR3 in DNA: TGTGCCAACGCTCAGGACAGGAACACTGAAGCTTTCTTT.

In this sample, this clone turned up a few times. This specimen includes other DNA sequences encoding the same CDR3. The chain has TRBV5-1 and TRBJ1-6; D call uncertain. The CDR3 is made up of 15 amino acids. The germline V gene has CDR1 SGHRS and CDR2 YFSETQ. V was shortened by 3 bases and J by 5 bases, with 12 bases between the two germline ends. CDR3 bases: TGCGCCAGCAGCTCCTCCCGGGAAAATAATTCACCCCTCCACTTT. Translating it yields CASSSSRENNSPLHF.

This chain connects TRBV7-2 to TRBJ1-2; 7 bases fit TRBD1. J lost 7 bases, V lost 5 bases, and 7 bases had no gene match. CDR1 is SGHTA and CDR2 is FQGNSA in the germline V gene. This CDR3 contains 13 residues. The CDR3 nucleotides read TGTGCCAGCAGCAGTACAGGGGTACGTGGCTACACCTTC. The encoded protein is CASSSTGVRGYTF.

The chain links TRBV4-2 to TRBJ1-2; the match to TRBD1 covers 7 bases. The germline V gene encodes CDR1 LGHNA and CDR2 YNFKEQ. The CDR3 runs to 15 residues. Germline trimming cut 1 base from V and 4 bases from J; bases unmatched to any gene: 6. CDR3 sequence (DNA): TGTGCCAGCAGCCAAGCTGGGACAGTTATCTATGGCTACACCTTC. Translating it yields CASSQAGTVIYGYTF.

This chain connects TRBV5-6 to TRBJ2-2; D is uncertain. CDR3 length: 12 amino acids. Germline CDR1 is SGHDT and CDR2 is YYEEEE. V lost 5 bases and J lost 8, with 10 bases in between. CDR3 sequence (DNA): TGTGCCAGCAGTCTGGCACCTGGGGAGCTGTTTTTT. Translated, it gives CASSLAPGELFF.

The CDR3: CAWSGDTDRFEAFF. The CDR3 nucleotides are TGTGCCTGGAGTGGAGATACGGACAGGTTTGAAGCTTTCTTT. The rearrangement joins TRBV30 to TRBJ1-1, with 7 bases that match TRBD1. CDR1 and CDR2 (germline): GTSNPN, SVGIG (reference sequence). This CDR3 region has 14 residues. The V and J ends lost 1 base and 7 bases, in that order; junction bases with no gene match: 9.

This clone has only a few counts. This chain connects TRBV7-6 to TRBJ2-1; 12 bases are a match to TRBD1. With V trimmed by 2 bases and J by 7 bases, 6 bases remained unmatched. The CDR3 totals 16 residues. Per germline, CDR1 SGHVS and CDR2 FNYEAQ. The DNA of the CDR3 is TGTGCCAGCAGCTTACCCCCGGGACAGGGGGCTAATGAGCAGTTCTTC. This codes for CASSLPPGQGANEQFF.

The chain recombines TRBV10-1 with TRBJ1-1, with D maybe TRBD1 (5 bases). Looked up from germline, CDR1 is WNHNN and CDR2 is SYGVQD (reference sequence). This CDR3 spans 13 amino acids. V gave up 6 bases and J gave up 3 bases, with 11 bases separating them. The chain's CDR3 is CASSNFRDTEAFF. The CDR3 DNA reads as TGCGCCAGCAGCAACTTCAGGGACACTGAAGCTTTCTTT.

The chain recombines TRBV6-1 with TRBJ1-6; unclear D gene. In germline, CDR1 is MNHNS, CDR2 SASEGT. This CDR3 contains 16 residues. The V end was cut by 1 base, the J end by 7 bases, with 14 bases between. CDR3 loop: CASSEGARSKNSPLHF. In DNA form, the CDR3 reads TGTGCCAGCAGTGAAGGTGCCAGGTCGAAGAATTCACCCCTCCACTTT.

The genes are TRBV2 and TRBJ1-1; D might be TRBD1 (5 bases). Trimming took 8 bases from V and 5 from J, leaving 18 bases between them. Germline loops: CDR1 SNHLY, CDR2 FYNNEI. The CDR3 is made up of 14 amino acids. The CDR3 sequence is CASQWGSGLTEAFF. DNA of the CDR3: TGTGCCAGCCAGTGGGGCTCTGGGTTAACTGAAGCTTTCTTT.

This clone was seen just once. V gene TRBV2 combines with J gene TRBJ1-2; 9 bases line up with TRBD1. The CDR3 sequence is 16 residues long. Trimming cost V 9 bases and J 8 bases; bases outside gene matches: 19. Germline-derived CDR1 and CDR2 are SNHLY and FYNNEI. CDR3 loop: CASTPGQGVVKDGYTF. CDR3 sequence (DNA): TGTGCCAGTACGCCGGGACAGGGAGTTGTCAAGGACGGCTACACCTTC.

V gene TRBV5-4 combines with J gene TRBJ2-1, with D maybe TRBD2 (6 bases). Germline CDR1 reads SGHNT; CDR2 reads YYREEE (reference sequence). V lost 2 bases and J lost 11, with 23 bases in between. This CDR3 spans 16 amino acids. The CDR3 region has the DNA TGTGCCAGCAGCTTCTCTAGCGAACAAGGACACACGCAGCAGTTCTTC. This codes for CASSFSSEQGHTQQFF.